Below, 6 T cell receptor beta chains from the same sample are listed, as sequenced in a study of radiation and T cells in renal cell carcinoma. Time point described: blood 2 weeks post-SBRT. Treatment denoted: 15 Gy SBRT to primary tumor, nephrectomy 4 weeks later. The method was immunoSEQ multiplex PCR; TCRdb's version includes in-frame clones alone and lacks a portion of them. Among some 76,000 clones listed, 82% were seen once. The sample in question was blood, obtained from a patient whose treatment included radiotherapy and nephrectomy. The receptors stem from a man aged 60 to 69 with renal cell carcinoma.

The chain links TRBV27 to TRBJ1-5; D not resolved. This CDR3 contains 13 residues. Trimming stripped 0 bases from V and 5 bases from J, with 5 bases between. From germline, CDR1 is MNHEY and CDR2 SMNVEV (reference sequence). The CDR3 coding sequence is TGTGCCAGCAGTTTATCGGACCATCAGCCCCAGCATTTT. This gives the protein CASSLSDHQPQHF.

This CDR3 reads CASSVSPRVETQYF. DNA of the CDR3: TGTGCCAGCAGCGTATCCCCGAGGGTGGAGACCCAGTACTTC. The chain joins TRBV9 to TRBJ2-5; D might be TRBD2 (5 bases). V lost 1 base and J 5 bases, leaving 12 bases between the germline ends. Germline V lookup: CDR1 SGDLS, CDR2 YYNGEE. This CDR3 region has 14 residues.

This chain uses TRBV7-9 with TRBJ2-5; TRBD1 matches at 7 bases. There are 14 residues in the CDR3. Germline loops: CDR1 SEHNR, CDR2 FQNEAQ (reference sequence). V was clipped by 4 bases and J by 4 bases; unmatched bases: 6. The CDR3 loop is CASSSPTGPETQYF. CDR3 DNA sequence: TGTGCCAGCAGCTCCCCGACAGGGCCAGAGACCCAGTACTTC.

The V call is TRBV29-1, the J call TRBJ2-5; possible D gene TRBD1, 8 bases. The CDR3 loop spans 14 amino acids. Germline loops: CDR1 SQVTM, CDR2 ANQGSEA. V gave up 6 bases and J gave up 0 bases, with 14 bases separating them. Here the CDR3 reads CSVAQGGYQETQYF. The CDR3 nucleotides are TGCAGCGTGGCACAGGGGGGGTACCAAGAGACCCAGTACTTC. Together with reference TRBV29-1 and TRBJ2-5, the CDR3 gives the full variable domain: SAVISQKPSRDICQRGTSLTIQCQVDSQVTMMFWYRQQPGQSLTLIATANQGSEATYESGFVIDKFPISRPNLTFSTLTVSNMSPEDSSIYLCSVAQGGYQETQYFGPGTRLLVL.

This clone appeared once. The CDR3 region is CASSEIAGVTDTQYF. The CDR3, as DNA: TGTGCCAGCAGTGAAATAGCGGGTGTCACAGATACGCAGTATTTT. V gene TRBV25-1 combines with J gene TRBJ2-3; 7 bases agree with TRBD2. The CDR3 totals 15 residues. Germline V gene data show CDR1 as MGHDK and CDR2 as SYGVNS. V lost 2 bases and J lost 2; bases outside the gene matches: 4.

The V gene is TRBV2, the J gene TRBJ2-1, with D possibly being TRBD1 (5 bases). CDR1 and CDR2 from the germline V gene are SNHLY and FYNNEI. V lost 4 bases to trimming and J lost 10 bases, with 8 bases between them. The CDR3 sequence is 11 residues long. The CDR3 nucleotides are TGTGCCAGCAGTGTTCGGACAGAGCAGTTCTTC. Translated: CASSVRTEQFF.